This is a list of T cell receptor beta chains from one sample in a study of T cell responses to AZD1222 COVID-19 vaccine. Method: immunoSEQ multiplex PCR; TCRdb's copy keeps in-frame clones and lacks some. The profile shows about 97,000 clones, about 88% of them singletons. Material: peripheral blood, obtained on day 0 of AZD1222 vaccination. The receptors originated from an adult in good health. CDR3s include the opening cysteine and the closing phenylalanine or tryptophan. A D gene is named only where the DNA matches it firmly. The listing skips clone size in some rows; elsewhere it reads once, few, many or a size class.

clone size: .; CDR3 length: 14; V gene: TRBV5-1; D gene: .; J gene: TRBJ2-3; CDR3 protein: CASSLGGPTDTQYF
clone size: .; CDR3 length: 12; V gene: TRBV29-1; D gene: TRBD1; J gene: TRBJ1-2; CDR3 protein: CSVGQGYYGYTF
clone size: .; CDR3 length: 13; V gene: TRBV2; D gene: .; J gene: TRBJ1-1; CDR3 protein: CAIRVRERTEAFF
clone size: .; CDR3 length: 14; V gene: TRBV18; D gene: .; J gene: TRBJ1-3; CDR3 protein: CASSPQGTGNTIYF
clone size: .; CDR3 length: 18; V gene: TRBV30; D gene: TRBD2; J gene: TRBJ2-7; CDR3 protein: CAWSAPRRASGGPYEQYF
clone size: few; CDR3 length: 14; V gene: TRBV25-1; D gene: .; J gene: TRBJ2-5; CDR3 protein: CASSPNTGQETQYF
clone size: .; CDR3 length: 15; V gene: TRBV9; D gene: TRBD1; J gene: TRBJ2-7; CDR3 protein: CASSYSFDRGYEQYF
clone size: .; CDR3 length: 15; V gene: TRBV11-2; D gene: .; J gene: TRBJ1-3; CDR3 protein: CASSLDRASGNTIYF
clone size: .; CDR3 length: 15; V gene: TRBV18; D gene: .; J gene: TRBJ2-3; CDR3 protein: CASCPGQLHTDTQYF
clone size: many; CDR3 length: 13; V gene: TRBV30; D gene: .; J gene: TRBJ1-5; CDR3 protein: CAWSVGGDQPQHF
clone size: .; CDR3 length: 18; V gene: TRBV7-2; D gene: TRBD2; J gene: TRBJ2-1; CDR3 protein: CASSSSSSGGTMVNEQFF
clone size: .; CDR3 length: 16; V gene: TRBV3-1/TRBV3-2; D gene: TRBD1; J gene: TRBJ1-5; CDR3 protein: CASSSGTGGFYQPQHF
clone size: .; CDR3 length: 12; V gene: TRBV13; D gene: .; J gene: TRBJ1-1; CDR3 protein: CASSRENTEAFF
clone size: .; CDR3 length: 15; V gene: TRBV9; D gene: .; J gene: TRBJ1-2; CDR3 protein: CASSVGAGVPYGYTF
clone size: .; CDR3 length: 14; V gene: TRBV5-1; D gene: TRBD2; J gene: TRBJ2-5; CDR3 protein: CASSPLAGVETQYF
clone size: .; CDR3 length: 16; V gene: TRBV4-3; D gene: .; J gene: TRBJ1-5; CDR3 protein: CASSQGPAVNLQPQHF
clone size: .; CDR3 length: 15; V gene: TRBV24-1; D gene: TRBD1; J gene: TRBJ2-3; CDR3 protein: CATSLGTGVTDTQYF
clone size: .; CDR3 length: 16; V gene: TRBV19; D gene: TRBD2; J gene: TRBJ2-5; CDR3 protein: CASSARTSGDRETQYF
clone size: .; CDR3 length: 13; V gene: TRBV28; D gene: .; J gene: TRBJ1-2; CDR3 protein: CASGTGRGYGYTF
clone size: .; CDR3 length: 13; V gene: TRBV7-3; D gene: .; J gene: TRBJ1-1; CDR3 protein: CASSLTRDSEAFF
clone size: .; CDR3 length: 13; V gene: TRBV7-2; D gene: .; J gene: TRBJ1-5; CDR3 protein: CASSLGRDQPQHF
clone size: .; CDR3 length: 16; V gene: TRBV19; D gene: TRBD2; J gene: TRBJ2-3; CDR3 protein: CASSILAGGSADTQYF
clone size: .; CDR3 length: 16; V gene: TRBV11-2; D gene: .; J gene: TRBJ1-3; CDR3 protein: CASSLVVSGIGNTIYF
clone size: .; CDR3 length: 15; V gene: TRBV5-1; D gene: TRBD1; J gene: TRBJ2-5; CDR3 protein: CASSFRQGLGETQYF
clone size: .; CDR3 length: 17; V gene: TRBV24-1; D gene: .; J gene: TRBJ1-6; CDR3 protein: CATSDRLEGPCNSPLHF
clone size: .; CDR3 length: 15; V gene: TRBV5-4; D gene: .; J gene: TRBJ2-7; CDR3 protein: CASSPEWGLSYEQYF
clone size: .; CDR3 length: 12; V gene: TRBV27; D gene: TRBD2; J gene: TRBJ2-1; CDR3 protein: CASSQRGHEQFF
clone size: .; CDR3 length: 12; V gene: TRBV18; D gene: .; J gene: TRBJ2-5; CDR3 protein: CASSSNLQTQYF
clone size: .; CDR3 length: 16; V gene: TRBV24-1; D gene: .; J gene: TRBJ2-2; CDR3 protein: CATSGGVGRDTGELFF
clone size: .; CDR3 length: 14; V gene: TRBV7-9; D gene: .; J gene: TRBJ1-5; CDR3 protein: CASSLDSSHQPQHF
clone size: .; CDR3 length: 14; V gene: TRBV3-1/TRBV3-2; D gene: .; J gene: TRBJ1-1; CDR3 protein: CASSQDWGNTEAFF
clone size: .; CDR3 length: 12; V gene: TRBV7-9; D gene: .; J gene: TRBJ2-7; CDR3 protein: CASSPPSHEQYF
clone size: .; CDR3 length: 15; V gene: TRBV27; D gene: TRBD1; J gene: TRBJ2-5; CDR3 protein: CASRTDRGAQETQYF
clone size: .; CDR3 length: 15; V gene: TRBV18; D gene: .; J gene: TRBJ1-2; CDR3 protein: CASSPYDTTNYGYTF
clone size: once; CDR3 length: 15; V gene: TRBV27; D gene: .; J gene: TRBJ1-6; CDR3 protein: CASSSSSSYNSPLHF
clone size: once; CDR3 length: 15; V gene: TRBV5-6; D gene: TRBD1; J gene: TRBJ1-6; CDR3 protein: CASSPDRGGISPLHF
clone size: .; CDR3 length: 15; V gene: TRBV6-5; D gene: TRBD1; J gene: TRBJ1-1; CDR3 protein: CASSLPGQGRVEAFF
clone size: .; CDR3 length: 15; V gene: TRBV11-3; D gene: TRBD1; J gene: TRBJ2-5; CDR3 protein: CASSRDRGRQETQYF
clone size: .; CDR3 length: 14; V gene: TRBV25-1; D gene: TRBD1; J gene: TRBJ1-4; CDR3 protein: CASSTGGGFEKLFF
clone size: .; CDR3 length: 15; V gene: TRBV19; D gene: TRBD1; J gene: TRBJ1-5; CDR3 protein: CASSLETGGNQPQHF
clone size: few; CDR3 length: 13; V gene: TRBV2; D gene: .; J gene: TRBJ1-2; CDR3 protein: CATWGGRAYGYTF
clone size: .; CDR3 length: 17; V gene: TRBV7-9; D gene: TRBD1; J gene: TRBJ1-6; CDR3 protein: CASSSSGTAIRNSPLHF
clone size: few; CDR3 length: 12; V gene: TRBV2; D gene: .; J gene: TRBJ1-2; CDR3 protein: CASSRTVYGYTF
clone size: .; CDR3 length: 15; V gene: TRBV5-1; D gene: TRBD2; J gene: TRBJ2-2; CDR3 protein: CASSLAGGIAGELFF
clone size: .; CDR3 length: 12; V gene: TRBV24-1; D gene: .; J gene: TRBJ2-4; CDR3 protein: CATAGTINIQYF
clone size: .; CDR3 length: 11; V gene: TRBV30; D gene: .; J gene: TRBJ2-1; CDR3 protein: CAWRVAREQFF
clone size: .; CDR3 length: 15; V gene: TRBV7-6; D gene: .; J gene: TRBJ2-3; CDR3 protein: CASSSRVGETDTQYF
clone size: few; CDR3 length: 13; V gene: TRBV7-2; D gene: .; J gene: TRBJ1-6; CDR3 protein: CASSLDPGSPLHF
clone size: once; CDR3 length: 14; V gene: TRBV7-2; D gene: .; J gene: TRBJ1-1; CDR3 protein: CASINPGLNTEAFF
clone size: .; CDR3 length: 15; V gene: TRBV19; D gene: .; J gene: TRBJ1-6; CDR3 protein: CASSIKDRGNSPLHF
clone size: few; CDR3 length: 15; V gene: TRBV4-2; D gene: .; J gene: TRBJ2-7; CDR3 protein: CASSQDRQARYEQYF
clone size: .; CDR3 length: 16; V gene: TRBV3-1/TRBV3-2; D gene: TRBD1; J gene: TRBJ1-6; CDR3 protein: CASSPRGGQFNSPLHF
clone size: few; CDR3 length: 16; V gene: TRBV11-3; D gene: TRBD2; J gene: TRBJ2-3; CDR3 protein: CASSLVGGSGADTQYF
clone size: .; CDR3 length: 15; V gene: TRBV7-2; D gene: TRBD1; J gene: TRBJ1-3; CDR3 protein: CASSLDGTGRNTIYF
clone size: .; CDR3 length: 17; V gene: TRBV3-1/TRBV3-2; D gene: TRBD1; J gene: TRBJ1-6; CDR3 protein: CASSQRIGTGSNSPLHF
clone size: .; CDR3 length: 15; V gene: TRBV5-1; D gene: TRBD1; J gene: TRBJ2-7; CDR3 protein: CASSIGQGNSYEQYF
clone size: few; CDR3 length: 13; V gene: TRBV10-2; D gene: .; J gene: TRBJ1-2; CDR3 protein: CASSESYRDGYTF
clone size: .; CDR3 length: 14; V gene: TRBV19; D gene: .; J gene: TRBJ2-2; CDR3 protein: CASSIGMYTGELFF
clone size: .; CDR3 length: 13; V gene: TRBV7-3; D gene: .; J gene: TRBJ1-6; CDR3 protein: CASSLQYNSPLHF
clone size: few; CDR3 length: 13; V gene: TRBV10-3; D gene: .; J gene: TRBJ1-3; CDR3 protein: CATYEGSGNTIYF